Sequencing of this T cell receptor beta chain was carried out in a study of blood T cell repertoires in COVID-19. Per the germline V gene, CDR1 is WSHSY and CDR2 is SAAADI. Trimming removed 0 bases at V and 6 bases at J, with 17 bases between. The CDR3 runs 16 residues. Data came from immunoSEQ multiplex PCR; TCRdb stores just in-frame clones and leaves some out. Of about 220,000 clones in the sample, roughly 80% were seen once. The sequenced sample was PBMCs or T cells enriched from blood (not recorded which). The rearrangement links TRBV10-2 to TRBJ1-1, with D hard to call. This clonotype was obtained from a woman in her 50s who had been exposed to COVID-19. The CDR3 region is CASSESLRGIGAEAFF. The CDR3 DNA follows: TGCGCCAGCAGTGAGTCCTTAAGAGGGATTGGCGCTGAAGCTTTCTTT.